This T cell receptor (beta chain) was identified during a study of shared clonotypes between healthy human individuals. J lost 8 bases, V lost 5 bases, and 12 bases had no gene match. The germline V gene encodes CDR1 KGHSH and CDR2 LQKENI. CDR3 size: 15 residues. This clone appeared once. The method was immunoSEQ multiplex PCR; TCRdb's version includes in-frame clones alone and lacks a portion of them. The sample has a few million clones, 85% to 95% seen once; the top ten hold approximately 0.4%. This clonotype was obtained from a man between 18 and 35 years old in good health. Some clones in this sample may be carry-over from other donors' samples. The chain is built from TRBV18 and TRBJ1-2; 9 bases line up with TRBD1. The specimen sequenced was naive CD4+ T cells from PBMCs. The subset is: CD45RA+ positively selected. The CDR3 nucleotides are TGTGCCAGCTCAGCCTCAAGGACAGGGGATAGCGGCTACACCTTC. Its translation: CASSASRTGDSGYTF. The full variable domain, with the rest looked up from reference TRBV18 and TRBJ1-2, is NAGVMQNPRHLVRRRGQEARLRCSPMKGHSHVYWYRQLPEEGLKFMVYLQKENIIDESGMPKERFSAEFPKEGPSILRIQQVVRGDSAAYFCASSASRTGDSGYTFGSGTRLTVV.